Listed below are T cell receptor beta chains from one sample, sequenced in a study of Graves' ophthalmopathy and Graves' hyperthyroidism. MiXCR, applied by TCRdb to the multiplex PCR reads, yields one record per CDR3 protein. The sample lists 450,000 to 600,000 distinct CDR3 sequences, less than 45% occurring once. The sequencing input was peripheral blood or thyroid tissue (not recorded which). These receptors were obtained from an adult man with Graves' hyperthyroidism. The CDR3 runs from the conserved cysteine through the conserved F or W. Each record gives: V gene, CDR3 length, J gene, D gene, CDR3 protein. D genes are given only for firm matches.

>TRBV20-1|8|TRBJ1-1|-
CSASEAFF
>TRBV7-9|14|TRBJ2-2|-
CASSQSGWNGELFF
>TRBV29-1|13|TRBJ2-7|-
CSPPGRGVGEQYF
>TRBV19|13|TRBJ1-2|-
CASKTTPLGGYTF
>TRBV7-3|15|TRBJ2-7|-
CASSLDQGPSYEQYF
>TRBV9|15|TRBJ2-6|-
CASSFRDSGADVLTF
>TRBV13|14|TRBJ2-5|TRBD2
CASSAYSGSETQYF
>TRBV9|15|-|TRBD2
CASTQGAGGSNEQFF
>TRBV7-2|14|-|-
CASSLEGRGNEQFF
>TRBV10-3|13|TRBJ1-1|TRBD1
CAIRVQGGTEAFF
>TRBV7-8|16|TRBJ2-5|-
CASSRGTTNTGETQYF
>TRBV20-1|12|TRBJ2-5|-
CSASTPGVEQYF
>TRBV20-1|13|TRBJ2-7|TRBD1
CSAYQGAGYEQYF
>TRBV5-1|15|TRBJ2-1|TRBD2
CASSLVLAGGQEQFF
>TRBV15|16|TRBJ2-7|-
CASSAPRQKGSYEQYF
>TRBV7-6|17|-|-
CASRRTLAPSSYNEQFF
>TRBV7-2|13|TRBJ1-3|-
CASSPPTENTIYF
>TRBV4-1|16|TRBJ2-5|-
CASSQEGREHPSIQYF
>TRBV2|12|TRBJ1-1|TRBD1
CASEPTGGYAFF
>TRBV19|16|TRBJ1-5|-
CASSIWSRGRGQPQHF
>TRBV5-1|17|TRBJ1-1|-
CASSPSGGSVMNTEAFF
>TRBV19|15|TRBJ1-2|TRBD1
CASSATQGAGYGYTF
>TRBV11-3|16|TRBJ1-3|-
CASSLRQAFSGNTIYF
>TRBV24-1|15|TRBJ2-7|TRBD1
CATSATGTGWYEQYF
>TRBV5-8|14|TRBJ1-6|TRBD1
CASRRTGPKSPLHF
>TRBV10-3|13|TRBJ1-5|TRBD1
CASSDRGNKPQHF
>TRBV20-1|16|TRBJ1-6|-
CSAPGGGLSYNSPLHF
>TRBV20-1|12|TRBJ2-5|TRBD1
CSAGQGKGTQYF
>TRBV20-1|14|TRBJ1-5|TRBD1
CSLSPGGGIETQHF
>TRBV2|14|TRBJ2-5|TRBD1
CARNLDRAIKTQYF
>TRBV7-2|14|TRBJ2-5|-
CASSVESRSETQYF